One and the same sample provided the 25 T cell receptor beta chains below, sequenced in a study of OX40 agonist ivuxolimab in advanced cancers. The data were produced by immunoSEQ multiplex PCR, yet TCRdb's version contains in-frame clones alone and is incomplete. The sample yields tens of thousands of clones, around 87% seen once. Source: CD4+ or CD8+ T cells sorted from blood, taken in a trial of the OX40 agonist ivuxolimab. All receptors derive from an adult with an advanced solid tumor such as melanoma, head and neck, liver or kidney cancer.

J is TRBJ2-5 and V is TRBV7-9; TRBD2 matches at 9 bases. Germline V gives CDR1 SEHNR, CDR2 FQNEAQ (reference sequence). This CDR3 is built from 13 residues. J was trimmed by 5 bases and V by 5 bases; bases with no gene match: 3. This CDR3 reads CASSPGLAETQYF. In nucleotides, the CDR3 is TGTGCCAGCAGCCCGGGACTAGCCGAGACCCAGTACTTC.

The chain combines TRBV6-5 with TRBJ2-7, with D possibly matching TRBD1 (6 bases). The CDR3 runs 14 residues. The germline V and J ends were trimmed by 5 bases and 7 bases, with 18 bases remaining between them. Looked up from germline, CDR1 is MNHEY and CDR2 is SVGAGI. The CDR3 protein is CASSPRWGPGEQYF. The CDR3 nucleotides read TGTGCCAGCAGTCCCCGTTGGGGGCCTGGAGAGCAGTACTTC.

This clone showed up just a few times. The chain recombines TRBV7-2 with TRBJ1-6; D gene unclear. This CDR3 has 12 amino acids. Looked up from germline, CDR1 is SGHTA and CDR2 is FQGNSA. Deletions cut 5 bases from V and 6 bases from J, with 5 bases between. The CDR3 DNA sequence: TGTGCCAGCAGCCCGCCTAATTCACCCCTCCACTTT. Its protein is CASSPPNSPLHF.

The rearrangement joins TRBV5-1 to TRBJ1-6, with D maybe TRBD1 (6 bases). Per the germline V gene, CDR1 is SGHRS and CDR2 is YFSETQ. Between the trimmed V and J ends, which lost 3 bases and 6 bases, there was a span of 10 bases. The CDR3 is 14 residues long. The CDR3 bases are TGCGCCAGCAGCTCACAGGGAGGTAATTCACCCCTCCACTTT. Protein product: CASSSQGGNSPLHF. Using reference TRBV5-1 and TRBJ1-6 for the parts outside the CDR3, the full variable domain is KAGVTQTPRYLIKTRGQQVTLSCSPISGHRSVSWYQQTPGQGLQFLFEYFSETQRNKGNFPGRFSGRQFSNSRSEMNVSTLELGDSALYLCASSSQGGNSPLHFGNGTRLTVT.

This clone was counted between two and nine times. V gene TRBV7-9 combines with J gene TRBJ1-5; D not resolved. Germline V lookup: CDR1 SEHNR, CDR2 FQNEAQ (reference sequence). This CDR3 contains 14 residues. V gave up 4 bases and J gave up 7 bases, with 14 bases separating them. The CDR3 DNA follows: TGTGCCAGCAGCTCCGGTTCTCTCGGGCAGCCCCAGCATTTT. Encoded protein: CASSSGSLGQPQHF.

J is TRBJ2-6 and V is TRBV9; 7 bases map to TRBD1. Looked up from germline, CDR1 is SGDLS and CDR2 is YYNGEE. The CDR3 is 18 residues long. Germline trimming cut 2 bases from V and 0 bases from J; bases unmatched to any gene: 8. CDR3 DNA: TGTGCCAGCAGCGTGCACAGGGGCCCCAGCTCTGGGGCCAACGTCCTGACTTTC. As protein: CASSVHRGPSSGANVLTF.

The chain recombines TRBV14 with TRBJ2-7; 12 nucleotides match TRBD2. The CDR3 covers 13 residues. The ends lost 11 bases at V and 12 bases at J; junction bases unmatched: 14. Per the germline V gene, CDR1 is SGHDN and CDR2 is FVKESK. The CDR3 sequence is CACGLAGGPFTYF. For the CDR3, the DNA is TGTGCCTGTGGGCTAGCGGGAGGGCCATTTACGTACTTC.

The V call is TRBV27, the J call TRBJ2-1, with no clear D. The CDR3 is 16 residues long. Looked up from germline, CDR1 is MNHEY and CDR2 is SMNVEV (reference sequence). V was cut by 8 bases and J by 13 bases, with 30 bases left in between. Written as DNA, the CDR3 is TGTGCCAGCGGGTCCTGGATCGGCCCCCTTCCGACGGCCCAGTTCTTC. Its protein product is CASGSWIGPLPTAQFF.

The V gene is TRBV2, the J gene TRBJ1-1, with TRBD1 matching 9 bases. This CDR3 is built from 14 residues. From germline, CDR1 is SNHLY and CDR2 FYNNEI. With 5 bases clipped from V and 2 bases from J, the junction kept 3 bases outside the gene matches. CDR3 nucleotide sequence: TGTGCCAGCAGTCGGACAGGGGCTAACACTGAAGCTTTCTTT. Translated: CASSRTGANTEAFF.

This clone has just a few counts. CDR3 in DNA: TGTGCCAGCAGTGGGGACAGAGCCCAGCCCCAGCATTTT. This sequence encodes CASSGDRAQPQHF. This chain joins TRBV28 and TRBJ1-5, with 7 bases fitting TRBD1. Looked up from germline, CDR1 is MDHEN and CDR2 is SYDVKM. CDR3 length: 13 residues. V dropped 5 bases and J dropped 7; count of bases not matched to a gene: 5.

This rearrangement joins TRBV5-4 to TRBJ2-3, with TRBD1 as a possible D gene (6 bases). Looked up from germline, CDR1 is SGHNT and CDR2 is YYREEE (reference sequence). With 4 bases removed from V and 2 bases from J, the gap between germline ends came to 20 bases. CDR3 length equals 17 residues. CDR3 bases: TGTGCCAGCAGCCAGACAGGCTTTCCCCTATCCACAGATACGCAGTATTTT. Its protein is CASSQTGFPLSTDTQYF. Based on the CDR3 plus reference TRBV5-4 and TRBJ2-3, the full variable domain is ETGVTQSPTHLIKTRGQQVTLRCSSQSGHNTVSWYQQALGQGPQFIFQYYREEENGRGNFPPRFSGLQFPNYSSELNVNALELDDSALYLCASSQTGFPLSTDTQYFGPGTRLTVL.

V usage is TRBV7-7 and J usage is TRBJ1-1; TRBD1 aligns across 8 bases. The V gene end was trimmed by 2 bases and the J gene end by 6 bases; junction bases not matched to a gene: 8. The CDR3 runs to 15 residues. Per the germline V gene, CDR1 is SSHAT and CDR2 is FNYEAQ (reference sequence). The CDR3, as DNA: TGTGCCAGCAGCTTAACGACAGGGGTCGGAGCTGAAGCTTTCTTT. Amino acid sequence: CASSLTTGVGAEAFF.

V usage is TRBV27 and J usage is TRBJ2-2, with TRBD2 as a possible D gene (6 bases). The CDR3 consists of 12 residues. Trimming removed 8 bases from V and 7 bases from J, with 11 bases in between. The germline V gene has CDR1 MNHEY and CDR2 SMNVEV (reference sequence). The CDR3: CASRLGGGELFF. The CDR3 coding sequence is TGTGCCAGCCGGCTGGGGGGCGGGGAGCTGTTTTTT.

Only a few counts were recorded for this clone. The chain employs TRBV9 and TRBJ2-1; 7 bases fit TRBD2. The V gene end was trimmed by 3 bases and the J gene end by 4 bases; junction bases not matched to a gene: 7. The CDR3 extends over 15 amino acids. CDR1 is SGDLS and CDR2 is YYNGEE in the germline V gene. CDR3 nucleotides: TGTGCCAGCAGCGGAACTAGCGCTCCTTACAATGAGCAGTTCTTC. Protein: CASSGTSAPYNEQFF.

This clone appeared a few times. The chain is built from TRBV27 and TRBJ1-6; D uncertain. The CDR3 sequence is 14 residues long. Germline-derived CDR1 and CDR2 are MNHEY and SMNVEV (reference sequence). The V and J ends lost 1 base and 10 bases respectively, with 11 bases between them. CDR3 in DNA: TGTGCCAGCAGTTTATGGAGGGATAGATCACCCCTCCACTTT. Encoded protein: CASSLWRDRSPLHF.

A single count supports this clone. The CDR3 region has the DNA TGTGCCAGCAGGAAGGGTGGAGAGGGTCTCAGCACTGAAGCTTTCTTT. As protein: CASRKGGEGLSTEAFF. The chain joins TRBV6-6 to TRBJ1-1; the D is unclear. The CDR3 is made up of 16 amino acids. Germline lookup yields CDR1 MNHNY and CDR2 SVGAGI (reference sequence). The V and J ends lost 6 bases and 4 bases respectively, with 21 bases between them.

The V and J genes are TRBV7-9 and TRBJ2-5; no reliable D call. The J call may be incorrect, as the DNA end agrees better with TRBJ2-7. This CDR3 comprises 14 residues. The germline gives CDR1 SEHNR, CDR2 FQNEAQ (reference sequence). CDR3 DNA sequence: TGTGCCAGCAGCCAGTGGCAGAGCTCCTACGAGCAGTACTTC. Protein product: CASSQWQSSYEQYF.

The V and J genes are TRBV2 and TRBJ1-1, with D possibly being TRBD1 (5 bases). Germline loops: CDR1 SNHLY, CDR2 FYNNEI. The germline V and J ends were trimmed by 4 bases and 4 bases, with 13 bases remaining between them. The CDR3 consists of 14 residues. CDR3 loop: CASSGAGTFTEAFF. The CDR3 DNA follows: TGTGCCAGCAGTGGGGCAGGGACGTTCACTGAAGCTTTCTTT.

The chain combines TRBV30 with TRBJ2-3; 12 nucleotides line up with TRBD2. The CDR3 has 12 amino acids. Trimming removed 8 bases from V and 7 bases from J; junction bases left unmatched: 4. Germline loops: CDR1 GTSNPN, CDR2 SVGIG (reference sequence). CDR3 nucleotides: TGTGCCACGGGACTAGCGGGCCATACGCAGTATTTT. It is translated as CATGLAGHTQYF.

The rearrangement uses TRBV19 and TRBJ2-1, with 9 positions matching TRBD1. Germline loops: CDR1 LNHDA, CDR2 SQIVND (reference sequence). CDR3 length: 14 residues. V dropped 9 bases and J dropped 2; count of bases not matched to a gene: 5. Here the CDR3 reads CASAGTGTYNEQFF. In nucleotides, the CDR3 is TGTGCCAGCGCCGGGACAGGGACCTACAATGAGCAGTTCTTC.

This clone was recorded only once. The chain is built from TRBV5-1 and TRBJ1-1; unclear D gene. This CDR3 spans 13 amino acids. Per the germline V gene, CDR1 is SGHRS and CDR2 is YFSETQ. The V and J ends lost 0 bases and 2 bases respectively, with 5 bases between them. CDR3 sequence (DNA): TGCGCCAGCAGCTTGGATGTTAACACTGAAGCTTTCTTT. Its translation is CASSLDVNTEAFF. Variable domain in full (rest from reference TRBV5-1 and TRBJ1-1): KAGVTQTPRYLIKTRGQQVTLSCSPISGHRSVSWYQQTPGQGLQFLFEYFSETQRNKGNFPGRFSGRQFSNSRSEMNVSTLELGDSALYLCASSLDVNTEAFFGQGTRLTVV.

The chain links TRBV21-1 to TRBJ2-1; no check of the table's D call, TRBD1, against the DNA was made. TRBV21-1 is a pseudogene locus. This CDR3 region has 14 residues. In DNA, the CDR3 is TGTGCCAGCAGCTGGACAGGGGGGCACAATGAGCAGTTCTTC. The encoded protein is CASSWTGGHNEQFF.

The rearrangement links TRBV5-1 to TRBJ2-5; no clear D. The better agreement between TRBJ2-7 and the DNA end casts doubt on the J call. The CDR3 sequence is 16 residues long. Germline V CDR1 and CDR2: SGHRS, YFSETQ. Written as DNA, the CDR3 is TGCGCCAGCAGCCCTCAGGTGGGTTCGCCAACGGGCGAGCAGTACTTC. Its translation: CASSPQVGSPTGEQYF.

The rearrangement links TRBV28 to TRBJ2-5; D perhaps matches TRBD1 (6 bases). The J call is uncertain, as TRBJ2-7 better fits the DNA end. The CDR3 spans 14 residues. From germline, CDR1 is MDHEN and CDR2 SYDVKM. The CDR3 loop reads CASSPINRAYEQYF. CDR3 nucleotide sequence: TGTGCCAGCAGCCCTATTAACAGGGCCTACGAGCAGTACTTC.

V gene TRBV7-3 combines with J gene TRBJ2-2, with TRBD2 identical over 9 bases. The V gene end was trimmed by 0 bases and the J gene end by 7 bases; junction bases not matched to a gene: 6. CDR1 and CDR2 from the germline V gene are SGHTA and FQGTGA. CDR3 length equals 16 residues. CDR3 in amino acids: CASSLTGGLAHGELFF. CDR3 sequence (DNA): TGTGCCAGCAGCTTAACGGGGGGACTAGCCCACGGGGAGCTGTTTTTT.